These T cell receptor beta chains were read from a single sample in a study of Ad26.COV2.S vaccination and SARS-CoV-2 variants. The data were produced by immunoSEQ multiplex PCR, yet TCRdb's version contains in-frame clones alone and is incomplete. Found here are roughly 380,000 clones, about 88% of them singletons; the top ten hold approximately 3.5%. Source: peripheral blood, taken in a trial of Ad26.COV2.S vaccine versus placebo. The receptor set was obtained from a person aged 18-60 years who received the Ad26.COV2.S COVID-19 vaccine or a placebo. Both conserved end residues are part of each CDR3. D genes are given only for firm matches. Expanded clones get a size class; other rows say once, few or many, or leave the size out.

>.|TRBV19|TRBJ1-1|.
CASNISGFTEAFF
TGTGCCAGTAATATTTCTGGTTTTACTGAAGCTTTCTTT
>TRBD1|TRBV3-1/TRBV3-2|TRBJ1-3|few
CASSLGQGSPENTIYF
TGTGCCAGCAGCCTCGGACAGGGCTCTCCGGAAAACACCATATATTTT
>.|TRBV9|TRBJ2-3|.
CASGLRGGTDTQYF
TGTGCCAGCGGACTAAGGGGCGGCACAGATACGCAGTATTTT
>TRBD1|TRBV10-3|TRBJ2-7|.
CASTGTEYEQYF
TGTGCCAGCACCGGGACAGAGTACGAGCAGTACTTC
>.|TRBV11-3|TRBJ2-3|once
CASSLVSTDTQYF
TGTGCCAGCAGCTTAGTGTCCACTGATACGCAGTATTTT
>TRBD1|TRBV28|TRBJ1-5|.
CASSSSNDRGFWSLGNQPQHF
TGTGCCAGCAGTTCCTCCAATGACAGGGGGTTTTGGTCATTGGGCAATCAGCCCCAGCATTTT
>.|TRBV12-3/TRBV12-4|TRBJ2-7|.
CASSLLESYEQYF
TGTGCCAGCAGTTTGCTGGAATCCTACGAGCAGTACTTC
>.|TRBV9|TRBJ2-7|once
CASSVGWQGTYEQYF
TGTGCCAGCAGCGTAGGGTGGCAGGGGACCTACGAGCAGTACTTC
>TRBD1|TRBV7-8|TRBJ1-2|.
CASSLTAVTGGAGGYTF
TGTGCCAGCAGCTTAACAGCAGTGACAGGGGGCGCCGGTGGCTACACCTTC
>.|TRBV4-1|TRBJ2-3|once
CASSQVGSTDTQYF
TGCGCCAGCAGCCAAGTGGGGTCCACAGATACGCAGTATTTT
>.|TRBV6-6|TRBJ2-7|.
CASNDGTASYEQYF
TGTGCCAGCAACGACGGGACGGCTTCCTACGAGCAGTACTTC
>TRBD2|TRBV18|TRBJ2-1|.
CASSPPGGGIIEQFF
TGTGCCAGCTCACCCCCGGGCGGGGGTATTATTGAGCAGTTCTTC
>.|TRBV11-2|TRBJ2-7|.
CASSLESGRVAYEQYF
TGTGCCAGCAGCTTAGAATCAGGCAGGGTAGCCTACGAGCAGTACTTC
>.|TRBV5-5|TRBJ2-3|.
CASSVGQELTDTQYF
TGTGCCAGCAGCGTGGGACAAGAACTCACAGATACGCAGTATTTT
>TRBD1|TRBV30|TRBJ1-1|.
CAWEDRGTEAFF
TGTGCCTGGGAGGACAGGGGCACTGAAGCTTTCTTT
>.|TRBV27|TRBJ1-1|.
CASSSPSAGHTEAFF
TGTGCCAGCAGTTCCCCCTCGGCAGGCCACACTGAAGCTTTCTTT
>TRBD1|TRBV19|TRBJ1-5|.
CASSIDLRAGGTGGYQPQHF
TGTGCCAGTAGTATAGATCTCAGGGCCGGCGGGACAGGTGGGTATCAGCCCCAGCATTTT
>.|TRBV5-5|TRBJ1-6|.
CASSLGPGSPLHF
TGTGCCAGCAGCTTGGGCCCTGGATCACCCCTCCACTTT
>.|TRBV5-6|TRBJ2-1|.
CASGDISYNEQFF
TGTGCCAGCGGGGACATTTCCTACAATGAGCAGTTCTTC
>.|TRBV6-5|TRBJ1-2|.
CASSYSTPPKGYTF
TGTGCCAGCAGTTACTCGACCCCTCCCAAGGGCTACACCTTC
>.|TRBV2|TRBJ2-2|.
CASSTAGELFF
TGTGCCAGCAGTACCGCCGGGGAGCTGTTTTTT
>.|TRBV2|TRBJ1-1|.
CASSVQPPGTTFTEAFF
TGTGCCAGCAGTGTCCAGCCACCCGGGACCACTTTTACTGAAGCTTTCTTT
>.|TRBV5-8|TRBJ1-5|few
CASSVSWGGNQPQHF
TGTGCCAGCAGCGTTAGTTGGGGTGGCAATCAGCCCCAGCATTTT
>.|TRBV7-9|TRBJ2-7|.
CASSLGDEQYF
TGTGCCAGCAGCTTAGGGGACGAGCAGTACTTC
>.|TRBV6-6|TRBJ1-5|.
CASSPLSRGAYPQHF
TGTGCCAGCAGTCCACTGTCCAGGGGCGCTTACCCCCAGCATTTT
>TRBD1|TRBV2|TRBJ2-7|.
CASSDGTGYEQYF
TGTGCCAGCAGTGATGGGACAGGGTACGAGCAGTACTTC
>.|TRBV30|TRBJ1-2|.
CAWSNDNYGYTF
TGTGCCTGGAGTAACGATAACTATGGCTACACCTTC
>.|TRBV24-1|TRBJ1-5|.
CATSDGTGEDNQPQHF
TGTGCCACCAGTGACGGGACCGGGGAGGACAATCAGCCCCAGCATTTT